This T cell receptor (beta chain) was identified in a study of human T cells and chemical hapten exposure. Whole-study findings and limits: With DPC sensitization, TCRs exceeding 1 in 1000 frequency showed no change.

Time point specified: healthy volunteer bleed at 6 weeks. Unseparated into fractions, whole blood served as the source from which total RNA was extracted. TCRdb re-analysed the RACE reads in MiXCR, keeping a single row per CDR3 protein. The sample records some 81,000 distinct CDR3 sequences, 8.5% to 10% being singletons. On this clonotype itself: Its antigen is not identified.

The TCR was taken from a female donor in good health. Some clones in this sample may be carry-over from other donors' samples. Material for sequencing was whole blood.

The DNA for the CDR3 is TGTGCCAGCAGTGATCGATACAGGGGCGGCGGTCAGCCCCAGCATTTT. Its protein is CASSDRYRGGGQPQHF. This sequence joins TRBV6-1 and TRBJ1-5; 7 positions agree with TRBD1. V trimming: 3 bases; J trimming: 6 bases; junction bases outside the gene matches: 11. Germline V gene data show CDR1 as MNHNS and CDR2 as SASEGT. The CDR3 totals 16 residues.